This T cell receptor beta chain comes out of a study of identical twins (dated by TCRdb to the mid-2010s). For the wider study: The study deep-sequenced TCR alpha and beta repertoires from monozygotic twins, unrelated adults of various ages and cord blood to test whether fetal clonotypes persist. To rule out contamination, the twin experiments were replicated at different times with different library preparation protocols. The research as a whole found: Compared with coincidental sharing between unrelated individuals, out-of-frame TCR alpha sequences shared between twins showed an excess of sequences with low generation probability. In beta out-of-frame sequences, excess twin sharing was weaker, because having fewer shared sequences lowered the signal-to-noise ratio. In monozygotic twins, recombination models systematically underestimated out-of-frame TCR alpha sharing, but the models matched the sharing seen between unrelated individuals. Zero-insertion analyses could be partly confounded by invariant T cells such as MAIT and iNKT, though diverse VJ usage argued against such confounding for most clonotypes. Conclusions relied on cross-sectional statistical analysis, since the same donors could not be followed over many years. Fewer insertions were carried by abundant cord blood beta clonotypes, a similar but weaker trend appeared in young adult naive repertoires, and no such trend appeared in memory repertoires.

The germline V gene yields MGHDK for CDR1 and SYGVNS for CDR2. V is reduced by 4 bases and J by 3 bases, leaving a spacing of 4 bases between them. From cysteine to phenylalanine, the CDR3 is 11 amino acids long. The read is trimmed to its CDR3 DNA, 33 bases read in frame from base 1. Every donor in the study was a healthy Caucasian. The twin cohort comprised three pairs of female monozygotic twins, all aged about 18 to 30 years. Positive isolation kits from Invitrogen were used to isolate the CD4+ and CD8+ T cell populations. This clonotype has just a few counts. Its specific antigen is unknown. No much larger clone exists at a distance of one base, and base qualities are not known. Libraries came from 5' RACE. The run used an Illumina HiSeq 2000. Template switching added a universal primer binding site, and the final cDNA carried a unique molecular identifier that allowed TCR cDNA molecules to be counted accurately. First-strand cDNA for TCR alpha and beta chains was synthesized from specific primers in the conserved constant-segment region. Each cDNA library was double barcoded, with a SMART-Mk sample barcode plus Illumina barcodes, to control for contamination. TruSeq adapter sequences along with Illumina sample barcodes were introduced in two successive PCR steps. Sequencing of the TCR alpha and beta cDNA libraries was done on the Illumina HiSeq platform using custom primers. In the authors' own workflow: Raw reads were processed with MiGEC to extract unique molecular identifiers, and MiXCR was used to determine CDR3 positions. For each individual, recombination models were inferred using an EM algorithm with the repgenHMM and IGoR tools. Shared clonotypes were analyzed with the tcR package in R, and sharing was normalized by the product of cloneset sizes. To study raw recombination without the effects of thymic and clonal selection, out-of-frame nonproductive sequences were analyzed. TCRdb handled the public reads itself, with Q25 trimming in fastp and clone calling in MiXCR, and kept productive beta chains. Under each unique CDR3 protein, matching rows form one entry showing the most common genes and DNA. The authors' filters were not applied to this entry. The table for this sample lists approximately 490,000 distinct CDR3 sequences; under 25% of them were counted only once. 0.45% to 0.5% of the sample rests with the top ten.

These same data were also listed under a study on yellow fever vaccine responses in identical twins. Reported in the second study: According to the authors, the vaccine-induced T cell response in identical twins seemed to be partly convergent and partly specific to each individual. In the study, vaccine-responding T cell clones were precisely tracked in identical twins.

What was sequenced was CD4+ T cells sorted from blood. The chain is encoded by TRBV25-1 joined to TRBJ2-7; the D gene assignment is ambiguous. This sequence was found in a woman between 18 and 29 years old in good health. Read as DNA, the sequence is TGTGCCAGCAGTGCTTACTACGAGCAGTACTTC. It encodes CASSAYYEQYF.